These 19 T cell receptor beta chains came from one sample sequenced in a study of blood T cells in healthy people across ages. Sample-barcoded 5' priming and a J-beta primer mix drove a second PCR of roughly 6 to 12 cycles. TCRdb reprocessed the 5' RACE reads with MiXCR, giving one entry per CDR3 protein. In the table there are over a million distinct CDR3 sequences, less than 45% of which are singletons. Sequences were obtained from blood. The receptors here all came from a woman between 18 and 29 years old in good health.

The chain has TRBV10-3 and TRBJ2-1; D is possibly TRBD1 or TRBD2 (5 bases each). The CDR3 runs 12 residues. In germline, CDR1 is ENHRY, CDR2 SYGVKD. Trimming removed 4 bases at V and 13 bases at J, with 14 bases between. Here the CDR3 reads CAISGGLETQFF. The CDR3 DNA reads TGTGCCATCAGTGGGGGGTTAGAGACCCAGTTCTTC.

This CDR3 reads CASGRGHISYEQYF. CDR3 nucleotides: TGTGCCAGCGGCCGGGGACACATCTCCTACGAGCAGTACTTC. The chain couples TRBV7-2 to TRBJ2-7, with D maybe TRBD1 (6 bases). Per germline, CDR1 SGHTA and CDR2 FQGNSA. This CDR3 has 14 residues. Trimming took 8 bases from V and 0 from J, leaving 14 bases between them.

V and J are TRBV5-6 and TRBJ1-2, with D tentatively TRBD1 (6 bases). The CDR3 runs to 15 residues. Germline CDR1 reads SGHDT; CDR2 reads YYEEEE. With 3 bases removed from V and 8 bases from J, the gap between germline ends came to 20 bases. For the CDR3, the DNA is TGTGCCAGCAGCTACGACAGGCTCGGATCCTACGGCTACACCTTC. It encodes CASSYDRLGSYGYTF. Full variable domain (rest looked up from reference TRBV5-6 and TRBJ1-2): DAGVTQSPTHLIKTRGQQVTLRCSPKSGHDTVSWYQQALGQGPQFIFQYYEEEERQRGNFPDRFSGHQFPNYSSELNVNALLLGDSALYLCASSYDRLGSYGYTFGSGTRLTVV.

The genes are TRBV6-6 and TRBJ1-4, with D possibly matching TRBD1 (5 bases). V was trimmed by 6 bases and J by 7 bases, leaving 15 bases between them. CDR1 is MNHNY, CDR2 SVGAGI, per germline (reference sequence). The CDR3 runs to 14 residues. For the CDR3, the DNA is TGTGCCAGCAGCCACGGGGGGTACGGTGAAAAACTGTTTTTT. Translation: CASSHGGYGEKLFF.

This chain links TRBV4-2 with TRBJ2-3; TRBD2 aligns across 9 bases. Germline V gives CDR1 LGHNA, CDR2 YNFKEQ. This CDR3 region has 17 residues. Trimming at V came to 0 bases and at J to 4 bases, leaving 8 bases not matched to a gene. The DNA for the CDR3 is TGTGCCAGCAGCCAAGAGGTTAGCGGGGGAGGACCAGATACGCAGTATTTT. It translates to CASSQEVSGGGPDTQYF.

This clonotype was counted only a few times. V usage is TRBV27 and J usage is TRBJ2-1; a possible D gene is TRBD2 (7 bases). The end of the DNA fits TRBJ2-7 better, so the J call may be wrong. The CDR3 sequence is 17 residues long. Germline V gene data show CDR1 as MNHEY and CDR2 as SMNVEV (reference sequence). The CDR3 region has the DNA TGTGCCAGCAGTTTATCGTTGGGTGGGGGGGCAAGGAACGAGCAGTACTTC. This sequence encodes CASSLSLGGGARNEQYF.

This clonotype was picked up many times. This CDR3 reads CASSRTSGTEEQYF. The CDR3 DNA sequence: TGTGCCAGCAGCCGGACTAGCGGGACTGAAGAGCAGTACTTC. The V call is TRBV7-2, the J call TRBJ2-7, with TRBD2 matching 12 bases. The V gene end was trimmed by 5 bases and the J gene end by 7 bases; junction bases not matched to a gene: 6. Germline V CDR1 and CDR2: SGHTA, FQGNSA. CDR3 length: 14 residues.

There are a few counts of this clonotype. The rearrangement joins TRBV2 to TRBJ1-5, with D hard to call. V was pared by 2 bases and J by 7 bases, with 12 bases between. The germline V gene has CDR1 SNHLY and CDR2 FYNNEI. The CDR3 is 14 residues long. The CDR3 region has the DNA TGTGCCAGCAGTGAAACCTGGGATAGACAGCCCCAGCATTTT. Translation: CASSETWDRQPQHF.

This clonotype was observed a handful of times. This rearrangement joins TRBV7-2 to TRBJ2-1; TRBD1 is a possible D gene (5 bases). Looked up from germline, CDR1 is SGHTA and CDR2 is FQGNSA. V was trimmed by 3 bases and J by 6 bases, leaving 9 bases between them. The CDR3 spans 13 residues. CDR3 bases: TGTGCCAGCAGCTTTGGGGCAGCCAATGAGCAGTTCTTC. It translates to CASSFGAANEQFF.

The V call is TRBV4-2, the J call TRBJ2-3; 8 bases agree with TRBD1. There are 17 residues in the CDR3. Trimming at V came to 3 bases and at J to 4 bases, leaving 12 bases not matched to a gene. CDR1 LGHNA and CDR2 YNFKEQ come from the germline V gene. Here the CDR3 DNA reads TGTGCCAGCAGCCAGGGCCGGGACAGGCAAAGAGCAGATACGCAGTATTTT. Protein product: CASSQGRDRQRADTQYF.

CDR3 in amino acids: CASSLGVAGVSETQYF. CDR3 nucleotide sequence: TGCGCCAGCAGCTTGGGCGTAGCGGGGGTCTCGGAGACCCAGTACTTC. This chain connects TRBV5-1 to TRBJ2-5; 9 bases are shared with TRBD2. This CDR3 is 16 amino acids long. Germline values: CDR1 SGHRS, CDR2 YFSETQ. V was pared by 0 bases and J by 5 bases, with 8 bases of the junction left unmatched.

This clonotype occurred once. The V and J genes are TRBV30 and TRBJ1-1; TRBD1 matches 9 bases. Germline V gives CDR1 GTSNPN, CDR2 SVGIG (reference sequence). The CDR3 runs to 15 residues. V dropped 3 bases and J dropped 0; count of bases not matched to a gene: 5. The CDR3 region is CAWRGGQGMNTEAFF. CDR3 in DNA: TGTGCCTGGAGAGGCGGACAGGGGATGAACACTGAAGCTTTCTTT. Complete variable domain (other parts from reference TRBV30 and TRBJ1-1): SQTIHQWPATLVQPVGSPLSLECTVEGTSNPNLYWYRQAAGRGLQLLFYSVGIGQISSEVPQNLSASRPQDRQFILSSKKLLLSDSGFYLCAWRGGQGMNTEAFFGQGTRLTVV.

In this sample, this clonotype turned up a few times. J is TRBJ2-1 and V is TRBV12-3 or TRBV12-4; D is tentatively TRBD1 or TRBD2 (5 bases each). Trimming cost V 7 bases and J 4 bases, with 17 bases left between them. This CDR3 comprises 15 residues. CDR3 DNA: TGTGCCAGCACCCCGATGGGGACCCCATACAATGAGCAGTTCTTC. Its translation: CASTPMGTPYNEQFF.

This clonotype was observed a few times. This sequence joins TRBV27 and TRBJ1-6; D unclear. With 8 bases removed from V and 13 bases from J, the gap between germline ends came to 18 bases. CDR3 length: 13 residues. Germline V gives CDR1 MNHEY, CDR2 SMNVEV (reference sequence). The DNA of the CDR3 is TGTGCCAGCCGGACTGAAGGGTTAACGCCCCTCCACTTT. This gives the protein CASRTEGLTPLHF.

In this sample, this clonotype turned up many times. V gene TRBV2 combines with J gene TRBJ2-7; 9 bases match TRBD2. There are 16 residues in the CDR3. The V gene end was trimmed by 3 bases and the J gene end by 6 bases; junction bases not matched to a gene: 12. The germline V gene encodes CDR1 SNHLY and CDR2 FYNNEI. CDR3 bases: TGTGCCAGCAGTGAGGTGACTAGCGGACTCCTACCCGAGCAGTACTTC. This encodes CASSEVTSGLLPEQYF.

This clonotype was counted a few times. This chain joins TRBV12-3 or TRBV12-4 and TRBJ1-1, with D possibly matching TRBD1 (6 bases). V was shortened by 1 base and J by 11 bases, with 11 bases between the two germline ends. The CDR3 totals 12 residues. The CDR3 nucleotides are TGTGCCAGCAGTTTAGAACAGGGAGCGGCTTTCTTT. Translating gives CASSLEQGAAFF.

DNA for the CDR3: TGTGCCAGCGAGATCCACTTTTCCTACGAGCAGTACTTC. Protein: CASEIHFSYEQYF. This chain connects TRBV6-1 to TRBJ2-7; unclear D gene. V dropped 8 bases and J dropped 1 base, with 12 bases sitting between them. Germline-derived CDR1 and CDR2 are MNHNS and SASEGT. The CDR3 spans 13 residues.

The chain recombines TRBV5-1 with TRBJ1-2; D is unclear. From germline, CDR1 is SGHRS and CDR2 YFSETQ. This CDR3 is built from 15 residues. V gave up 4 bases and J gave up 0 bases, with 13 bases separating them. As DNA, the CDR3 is TGCGCCAGCAGCCATGACGGGGTTCCTAACTATGGCTACACCTTC. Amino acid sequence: CASSHDGVPNYGYTF. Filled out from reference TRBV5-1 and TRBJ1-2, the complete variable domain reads KAGVTQTPRYLIKTRGQQVTLSCSPISGHRSVSWYQQTPGQGLQFLFEYFSETQRNKGNFPGRFSGRQFSNSRSEMNVSTLELGDSALYLCASSHDGVPNYGYTFGSGTRLTVV.

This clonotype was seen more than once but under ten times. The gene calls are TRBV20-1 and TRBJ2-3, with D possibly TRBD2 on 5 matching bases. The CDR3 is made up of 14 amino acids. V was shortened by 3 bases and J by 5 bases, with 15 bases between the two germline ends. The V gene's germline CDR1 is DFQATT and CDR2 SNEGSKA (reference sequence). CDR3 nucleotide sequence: TGCAGTGCTAGCTCTCGAGGGCCTGAAGATACGCAGTATTTT. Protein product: CSASSRGPEDTQYF.